This T cell receptor (beta chain) appears in the sequencing data of a study of shared clonotypes between healthy human individuals. V lost 4 bases and J lost 4; bases outside the gene matches: 7. The CDR3 totals 15 residues. The V gene's germline CDR1 is SEHNR and CDR2 FQNEAQ (reference sequence). At the deep level, the assay was run. Measured with immunoSEQ multiplex PCR; TCRdb has only the in-frame clones, and not every one. The sample lists about 600,000 clones, around 97% occurring once. The J gene is TRBJ1-1, the V gene TRBV7-9; 9 positions match TRBD1. Sequencing input: naive CD4+ T cells sorted from blood. The sample's subset: CD45RA+ positively selected. This TCR was sampled from a young woman in good health. The CDR3 nucleotides read TGTGCCAGCAGCTCCCAAACAGGGGGCCGCACTGAAGCTTTCTTT. As protein: CASSSQTGGRTEAFF.